This passage covers 3 T cell receptor beta chains from one sample sequenced in a study of cytomegalovirus exposure and HLA in healthy donors (dated by TCRdb to 2015 to 2018). The library was prepared using the immunoSEQ multiplex PCR assay. A mixture of 60 forward primers for TCR Vbeta segments and 13 reverse primers for TCR Jbeta segments was used in the multiplex PCR. Imported from immuneACCESS, the table was reduced by TCRdb to in-frame sequences with V and J called. These copies leave out some clones; in studies compared against another copy, an unresolved V gene accounts for under half, and the cause of the remainder is not known. This sample's clone table shows roughly 220,000 clones. 0.9% to 1.4% of the sample is held by the ten biggest clonotypes. Material: PBMCs. The receptors come from a girl between 2 and 10 years old in good health and CMV-seropositive.

V and J are TRBV6-1 and TRBJ2-1; 7 positions match TRBD1. The CDR3 is made up of 19 amino acids. With V trimmed by 3 bases and J by 5 bases, 19 bases remained unmatched. Germline V gene sequence: CDR1 MNHNS, CDR2 SASEGT. CDR3: CASSEFIQGEVGLNNEQFF. In DNA, the CDR3 is TGTGCCAGCAGTGAGTTTATTCAGGGGGAAGTGGGCTTGAACAATGAGCAGTTCTTC.

The chain joins TRBV9 to TRBJ2-7; maybe TRBD2 (5 bases). Between the trimmed V and J ends, which lost 0 bases and 3 bases, there was a span of 13 bases. This CDR3 is built from 15 residues. The germline CDR1 and CDR2 sequences are SGDLS and YYNGEE. The CDR3 DNA reads as TGTGCCAGCAGCGTAGCGGTAGCGCCGCTCTACGAGCAGTACTTC. It yields the protein CASSVAVAPLYEQYF.

The J gene is TRBJ2-2, the V gene TRBV30, with D unclear. The length of the CDR3 is 14 residues. Trimming took off 1 base at V and 3 bases at J, with 9 bases between the two ends. In germline, CDR1 is GTSNPN, CDR2 SVGIG (reference sequence). The CDR3 sequence is CAWSEQTHTGELFF. CDR3 coding DNA: TGTGCCTGGAGTGAACAGACCCACACCGGGGAGCTGTTTTTT.